The 18 T cell receptor beta chains listed next were all sequenced from one sample in a study of molecular identifiers for immune sequencing clone quantification (dated by TCRdb to 2017 to 2018). Library prep was done by PCR. Sequencing was carried out with a NextSeq 500. TCRdb ran its own pipeline on the public reads, namely fastp trimming at Q25 and MiXCR clone calling, and kept in-frame beta chains. A single entry per CDR3 protein holds the most common genes and DNA from its merged rows. The sample table contains over 300,000 distinct CDR3 sequences; only one count was recorded for roughly 24% of them. The top ten clones comprise about 0.71% of the sample. Sequencing input: naive CD8+ T cells from blood, with Jurkat cell RNA spiked in. The cell subset or site label for this specimen denotes: FACS-sorted CD8+CD4-CCR7+CD45RA+ naive T cells. Receptors were obtained from a human donor in good health. Some libraries in this study had Jurkat cell RNA spiked in.

As to this clonotype: A read error may be the cause here, since a much bigger clone is one base away. The genes are TRBV7-8 and TRBJ2-5; 8 bases agree with TRBD1. CDR1 is SGHVS and CDR2 is FQNEAQ in the germline V gene. This CDR3 is built from 17 residues. Trimming at V came to 5 bases and at J to 3 bases, leaving 14 bases not matched to a gene. CDR3 protein: CASSARLGTGPKETQYF. CDR3 coding DNA: TGTGCCAGCAGCGCGCGCCTTGGGACAGGCCCCAAAGAGACCCAGTACTTC.

The CDR3 loop reads CASSPILAGGEQYF. CDR3 coding DNA: TGTGCCAGCAGCCCGATATTAGCGGGAGGTGAGCAGTACTTC. The chain combines TRBV28 with TRBJ2-7, with 10 bases that match TRBD2. In germline, CDR1 is MDHEN, CDR2 SYDVKM. CDR3 length: 14 residues. V was pared by 6 bases and J by 7 bases, with 9 bases of the junction left unmatched.

As to this clonotype: Given a much more abundant clone one base away, this may be a read error. V gene TRBV27 combines with J gene TRBJ2-5, with no clear D. This CDR3 is 15 amino acids long. V shed 1 base and J shed 4 bases, with 13 bases lying between them. The germline V gene has CDR1 MNHEY and CDR2 SMNVEV (reference sequence). The DNA of the CDR3 is TGTGCCAGCAGTTTATTAAGTCGCAGTCCAGAGACCCAGTACTTC. Its protein product is CASSLLSRSPETQYF.

V is TRBV18 and J is TRBJ1-1, with D tentatively TRBD1 (6 bases). V was cut by 3 bases and J by 3 bases, with 14 bases left in between. This CDR3 is built from 15 residues. Per the germline V gene, CDR1 is KGHSH and CDR2 is LQKENI. CDR3 residues: CASSPAGAQDTEAFF. DNA for the CDR3: TGTGCCAGCTCACCCGCAGGGGCGCAGGACACTGAAGCTTTCTTT.

This chain links TRBV12-3 or TRBV12-4 with TRBJ2-7; D is uncertain. CDR3 size: 13 residues. With 5 bases removed from V and 4 bases from J, the gap between germline ends came to 12 bases. The CDR3 DNA reads TGTGCCAGCAGTCTAAACGTCGGATACGAGCAGTACTTC. Translated: CASSLNVGYEQYF.

In the case of this clonotype: This may come from a read error, since a much larger clone is one base off. The genes are TRBV24-1 and TRBJ2-7, with 7 bases matching TRBD1. CDR3 size: 16 residues. The V gene's germline CDR1 is KGHDR and CDR2 SFDVKD. CDR3 bases: TGTGCCACCAGTGATGCCCTCGGCAGGGGGATCAACGAGCAGTGCTTC. Its translation is CATSDALGRGINEQCF.

The chain employs TRBV4-3 and TRBJ1-1; D perhaps matches TRBD1 (6 bases). The CDR3 is made up of 15 amino acids. Germline V lookup: CDR1 LGHNA, CDR2 YSLEER. Trimming pared 2 bases from V and 5 bases from J, leaving 15 bases between. DNA of the CDR3: TGCGCCAGCAGCCAATATGCGGGGGCGGGTACTGAAGCTTTCTTT. Translated, it gives CASSQYAGAGTEAFF.

The V call is TRBV4-1, the J call TRBJ2-7; D possibly corresponds to TRBD1 (5 bases). This CDR3 comprises 13 residues. V was clipped by 8 bases and J by 3 bases, with 14 bases between them. CDR1 and CDR2 (germline): MGHRA, YSYEKL. CDR3 residues: CASGLGQGYEQYF. CDR3 coding DNA: TGCGCCAGCGGCCTGGGTCAGGGCTACGAGCAGTACTTC.

This clonotype was recorded at least ten times. CDR3 protein: CASREGQGEAFF. As DNA, the CDR3 is TGTGCCAGCAGAGAAGGACAGGGAGAAGCTTTCTTT. The chain joins TRBV6-6 to TRBJ1-1, with 8 bases lining up with TRBD1. There are 12 residues in the CDR3. Germline trimming cut 6 bases from V and 8 bases from J; bases unmatched to any gene: 5. Looked up from germline, CDR1 is MNHNY and CDR2 is SVGAGI (reference sequence).

This clonotype has a count of ten or more. V usage is TRBV12-3 or TRBV12-4 and J usage is TRBJ2-5; tentatively, D is TRBD1 or TRBD2 (5 bases each). This CDR3 region has 11 residues. The germline V and J ends were trimmed by 7 bases and 5 bases, with 8 bases remaining between them. CDR3 in amino acids: CASKGTETQYF. CDR3 sequence (DNA): TGTGCCAGCAAAGGGACGGAGACCCAGTACTTC.

Notes on this clonotype: One end of the junction fails to match germline, which may point to a read error. The chain carries TRBV20-1 and TRBJ2-7; maybe TRBD2 (6 bases). Per the germline V gene, CDR1 is DFQATT and CDR2 is SNEGSKA (reference sequence). The CDR3 totals 13 residues. DNA for the CDR3: TGCAGTGCCCGCGGGGCATTCTCCTACGAGCAGTCCTTC. Amino acids: CSARGAFSYEQSF.

This clonotype was counted at least ten times. The V gene is TRBV2, the J gene TRBJ1-1; 7 bases align to TRBD1. The junction had 14 bases not matched to a gene; V was cut back by 8 bases and J by 8 bases. CDR3 length: 14 residues. Germline-derived CDR1 and CDR2 are SNHLY and FYNNEI. The CDR3 protein is CASAGLGQNYEAFF. The CDR3 region has the DNA TGTGCCAGCGCTGGCCTGGGACAGAACTACGAAGCTTTCTTT. Full variable domain (outside the CDR3, taken from reference TRBV2 and TRBJ1-1): EPEVTQTPSHQVTQMGQEVILRCVPISNHLYFYWYRQILGQKVEFLVSFYNNEISEKSEIFDDQFSVERPDGSNFTLKIRSTKLEDSAMYFCASAGLGQNYEAFFGQGTRLTVV.

As regards this clonotype: With a much larger clone just one base away, this may be a read error. The chain joins TRBV4-3 to TRBJ1-4, with D possibly TRBD1 on 6 matching bases. This CDR3 comprises 16 residues. Germline V gene sequence: CDR1 LGHNA, CDR2 YSLEER. CDR3 residues: CASSQDRTATNEKLIF. The CDR3 DNA follows: TGCGCCAGCAGCCAAGATCGGACAGCAACTAATGAAAAACTGATTTTT.

This clonotype was recorded at least ten times. This chain uses TRBV13 with TRBJ1-1, with D uncertain. Per the germline V gene, CDR1 is PRHDT and CDR2 is FYEKMQ (reference sequence). The CDR3 contains 14 residues. V lost 1 base and J 5 bases, leaving 11 bases between the germline ends. The DNA for the CDR3 is TGTGCCAGCAGCTTAGAATTGTCCGGGACTGAAGCTTTCTTT. This codes for CASSLELSGTEAFF. The variable domain in full, with the rest retrieved from reference TRBV13 and TRBJ1-1, is AAGVIQSPRHLIKEKRETATLKCYPIPRHDTVYWYQQGPGQDPQFLISFYEKMQSDKGSIPDRFSAQQFSDYHSELNMSSLELGDSALYFCASSLELSGTEAFFGQGTRLTVV.

This clonotype was seen repeatedly, ten times or more. The genes are TRBV29-1 and TRBJ2-3, with no clear D. The CDR3 has 10 residues. V was trimmed by 2 bases and J by 6 bases, leaving 3 bases between them. Germline lookup yields CDR1 SQVTM and CDR2 ANQGSEA. The CDR3 DNA reads as TGCAGCGTTGAATTGGATACGCAGTATTTT. This codes for CSVELDTQYF.

The V gene is TRBV27, the J gene TRBJ2-7; 8 bases agree with TRBD1. This CDR3 has 14 amino acids. The V segment lost 3 bases and the J segment 4 bases; nucleotides outside the gene matches: 5. CDR1 and CDR2 from the germline V gene are MNHEY and SMNVEV (reference sequence). DNA for the CDR3: TGTGCCAGCAGTTTGTGCAGGGGGCAATACGAGCAGTACTTC. This translates into CASSLCRGQYEQYF.

This clonotype occurred many times. The chain employs TRBV7-2 and TRBJ2-7; TRBD2 matches 9 bases. The CDR3 runs to 14 residues. Germline lookup yields CDR1 SGHTA and CDR2 FQGNSA. The J segment lost 5 bases and the V segment lost 5 bases, leaving 7 bases of the junction unmatched. The CDR3 sequence: CASSRGGAMNEQYF. The CDR3 region has the DNA TGTGCCAGCAGCCGCGGGGGGGCGATGAACGAGCAGTACTTC.

There are a few counts of this clonotype. The chain uses TRBV4-1 and TRBJ2-3; 11 nucleotides align to TRBD2. Unmatched junction bases numbered 18, after V lost 0 bases and J lost 13 bases. In germline, CDR1 is MGHRA, CDR2 YSYEKL. There are 18 residues in the CDR3. CDR3 in DNA: TGCGCCAGCAGCCAAGACTTCGGGACTAGCGGTCCCCGCTCCTCGGAGTATTTT. It yields the protein CASSQDFGTSGPRSSEYF.